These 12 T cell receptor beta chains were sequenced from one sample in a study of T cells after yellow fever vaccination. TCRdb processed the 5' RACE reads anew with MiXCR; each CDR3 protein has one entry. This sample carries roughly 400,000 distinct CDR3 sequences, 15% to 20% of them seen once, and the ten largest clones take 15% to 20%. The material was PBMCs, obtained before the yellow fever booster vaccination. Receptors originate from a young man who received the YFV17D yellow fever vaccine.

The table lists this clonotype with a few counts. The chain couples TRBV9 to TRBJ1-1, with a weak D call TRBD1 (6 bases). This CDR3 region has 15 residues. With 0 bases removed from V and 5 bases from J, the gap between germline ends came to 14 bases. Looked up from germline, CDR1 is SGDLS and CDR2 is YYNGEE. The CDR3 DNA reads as TGTGCCAGCAGCGTAGATGGGGGCTTTCGGACTGAAGCTTTCTTT. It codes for CASSVDGGFRTEAFF.

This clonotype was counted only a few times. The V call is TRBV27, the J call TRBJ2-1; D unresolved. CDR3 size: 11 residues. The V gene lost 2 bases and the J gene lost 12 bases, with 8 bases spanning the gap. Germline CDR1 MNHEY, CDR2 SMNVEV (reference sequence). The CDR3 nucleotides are TGTGCCAGCAGTTTAGGGCACATGCAGTTCTTC. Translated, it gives CASSLGHMQFF.

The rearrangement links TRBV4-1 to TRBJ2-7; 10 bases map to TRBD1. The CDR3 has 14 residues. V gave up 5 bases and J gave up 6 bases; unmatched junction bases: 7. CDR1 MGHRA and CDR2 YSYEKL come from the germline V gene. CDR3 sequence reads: CASSSGQGSGEQYF. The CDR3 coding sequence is TGCGCCAGCAGCTCGGGACAGGGGTCCGGCGAGCAGTACTTC.

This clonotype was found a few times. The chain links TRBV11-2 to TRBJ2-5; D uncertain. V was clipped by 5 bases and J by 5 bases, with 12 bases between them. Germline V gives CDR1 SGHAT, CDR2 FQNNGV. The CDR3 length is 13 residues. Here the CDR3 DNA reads TGTGCCAGCAGCCGTGAGGTCGTTGAGACCCAGTACTTC. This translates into CASSREVVETQYF.

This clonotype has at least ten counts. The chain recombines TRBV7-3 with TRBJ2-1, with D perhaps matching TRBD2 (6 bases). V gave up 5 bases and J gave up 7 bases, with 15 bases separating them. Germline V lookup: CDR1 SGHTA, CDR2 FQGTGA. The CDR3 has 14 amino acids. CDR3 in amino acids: CASSPGEAWNEQFF. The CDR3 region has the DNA TGTGCCAGCAGCCCCGGGGAGGCCTGGAATGAGCAGTTCTTC. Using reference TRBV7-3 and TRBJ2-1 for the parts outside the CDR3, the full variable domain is GAGVSQTPSNKVTEKGKYVELRCDPISGHTALYWYRQSLGQGPEFLIYFQGTGAADDSGLPNDRFFAVRPEGSVSTLKIQRTERGDSAVYLCASSPGEAWNEQFFGPGTRLTVL.

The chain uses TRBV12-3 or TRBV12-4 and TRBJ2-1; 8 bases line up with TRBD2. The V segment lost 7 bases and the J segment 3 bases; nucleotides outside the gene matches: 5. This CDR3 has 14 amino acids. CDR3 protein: CASIPSGGYNEQFF. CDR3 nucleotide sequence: TGTGCCAGCATCCCAAGCGGGGGCTACAATGAGCAGTTCTTC.

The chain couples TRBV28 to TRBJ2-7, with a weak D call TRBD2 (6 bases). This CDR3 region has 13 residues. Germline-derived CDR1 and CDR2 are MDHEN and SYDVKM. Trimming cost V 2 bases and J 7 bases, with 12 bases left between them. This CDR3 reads CASSLGGVWEQYV. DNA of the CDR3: TGTGCCAGCAGTTTAGGCGGGGTCTGGGAGCAGTACGTC.

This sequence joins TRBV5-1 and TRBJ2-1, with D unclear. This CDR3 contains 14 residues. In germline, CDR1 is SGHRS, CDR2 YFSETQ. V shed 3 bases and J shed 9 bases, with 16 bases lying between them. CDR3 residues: CASSSLTATGEQFF. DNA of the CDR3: TGCGCCAGCAGCTCCCTCACCGCCACGGGTGAGCAGTTCTTC.

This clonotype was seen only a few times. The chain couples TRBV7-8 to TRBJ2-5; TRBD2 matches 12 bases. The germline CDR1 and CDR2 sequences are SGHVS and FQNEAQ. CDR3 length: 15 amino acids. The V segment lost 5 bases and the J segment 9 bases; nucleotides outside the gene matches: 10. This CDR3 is CASSGLAGPSGAQYF. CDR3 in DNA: TGTGCCAGCAGCGGACTAGCGGGGCCGTCCGGGGCCCAGTACTTC.

The CDR3 coding sequence is TGTGCCAGCAGCTCCAGTTATCGGACTTCCTATGGCTACACCTTC. Translating it yields CASSSSYRTSYGYTF. The genes are TRBV6-2 or TRBV6-3 and TRBJ1-2; D call uncertain. This CDR3 region has 15 residues. Trimming removed 6 bases at V and 4 bases at J, with 18 bases between. Germline CDR1 reads MNHEY; CDR2 reads SVGEGT.

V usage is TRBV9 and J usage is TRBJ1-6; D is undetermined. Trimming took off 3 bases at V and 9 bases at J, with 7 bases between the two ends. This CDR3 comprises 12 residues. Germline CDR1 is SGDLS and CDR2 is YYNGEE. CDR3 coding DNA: TGTGCCAGCAGCGAGGATCTTTCACCCCTCCACTTT. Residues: CASSEDLSPLHF.

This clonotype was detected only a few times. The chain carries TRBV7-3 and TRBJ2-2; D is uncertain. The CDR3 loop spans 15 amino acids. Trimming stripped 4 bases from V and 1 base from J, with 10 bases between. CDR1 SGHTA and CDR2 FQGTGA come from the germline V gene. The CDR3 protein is CASSYGNLNTGELFF. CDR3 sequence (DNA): TGTGCCAGCAGCTATGGGAACTTGAACACCGGGGAGCTGTTTTTT. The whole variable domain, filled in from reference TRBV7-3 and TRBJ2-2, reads GAGVSQTPSNKVTEKGKYVELRCDPISGHTALYWYRQSLGQGPEFLIYFQGTGAADDSGLPNDRFFAVRPEGSVSTLKIQRTERGDSAVYLCASSYGNLNTGELFFGEGSRLTVL.